Below are 8 T cell receptor beta chains sequenced from a single sample in a study of human T cells and chemical hapten exposure. Time point denoted: patch test 1, 2 weeks after DPC sensitization. Treatment of the sample: therapeutic diphenylcyclopropenone sensitization with weekly scalp DPC. TCRdb used MiXCR to reprocess the RACE reads, holding one entry per CDR3 protein. The repertoire holds about 120,000 distinct CDR3 sequences, with roughly 15% as singletons. Sample: whole blood, taken in connection with sensitization to the hapten diphenylcyclopropenone (DPC). The receptor set was obtained from a man aged 18 to 29 with alopecia areata. Some clones in this sample may be carry-over from other donors' samples.

This chain links TRBV5-4 with TRBJ1-2, with a weak D call TRBD1 (6 bases). V gave up 7 bases and J gave up 0 bases, with 16 bases separating them. The CDR3 loop spans 15 amino acids. CDR1 is SGHNT and CDR2 is YYREEE in the germline V gene (reference sequence). The CDR3 DNA is TGTGCCAGCCGCCCCGGAGGGGGAACTAACTATGGCTACACCTTC. Amino acid sequence: CASRPGGGTNYGYTF.

The chain links TRBV29-1 to TRBJ2-3; D assignment may be TRBD1 or TRBD2 (5 bases each). With 2 bases removed from V and 1 base from J, the gap between germline ends came to 10 bases. This CDR3 contains 14 residues. Germline assignment: CDR1 SQVTM and CDR2 ANQGSEA. The CDR3 reads CSVEWGLGTDTQYF. The CDR3 DNA follows: TGCAGCGTTGAATGGGGGTTGGGCACAGATACGCAGTATTTT.

J is TRBJ2-1 and V is TRBV20-1; the match to TRBD2 covers 14 bases. This CDR3 is built from 17 residues. Germline loops: CDR1 DFQATT, CDR2 SNEGSKA (reference sequence). The junction had 13 bases not matched to a gene; V was cut back by 7 bases and J by 5 bases. Written as DNA, the CDR3 is TGCAGTGTCCCGGGACTAGCGGGGGCCCTAGTTAACAATGAGCAGTTCTTC. Amino acids: CSVPGLAGALVNNEQFF.

For the CDR3, the DNA is TGTGCCAGCAGCTTAGATCAGGGGCCGCAAGGGGAGACCCAGTACTTC. Amino acid sequence: CASSLDQGPQGETQYF. The rearrangement joins TRBV7-6 to TRBJ2-5; the D gene is possibly TRBD1 (6 bases). The CDR3 sequence is 16 residues long. V gave up 1 base and J gave up 5 bases, with 17 bases separating them. Germline V CDR1 and CDR2: SGHVS, FNYEAQ.

In its sample, this clonotype was seen a few times. The V call is TRBV20-1, the J call TRBJ1-2, with D perhaps TRBD1 (6 bases). The V end was cut by 5 bases, the J end by 6 bases, with 16 bases between. The length of the CDR3 is 13 residues. Germline CDR1 DFQATT, CDR2 SNEGSKA (reference sequence). CDR3 sequence reads: CSAQAWTEDGYTF. As DNA, the CDR3 is TGCAGTGCTCAGGCGTGGACAGAGGATGGCTACACCTTC.

V is TRBV9 and J is TRBJ2-2; D ambiguous. This CDR3 comprises 13 residues. Germline values: CDR1 SGDLS, CDR2 YYNGEE. Trimming took off 4 bases at V and 5 bases at J, with 9 bases between the two ends. The CDR3 DNA reads as TGTGCCAGCAGCCCCGGGTGGACCGGGGAGCTGTTTTTT. Translating it yields CASSPGWTGELFF.

This chain uses TRBV4-3 with TRBJ1-4, with 8 nucleotides matching TRBD1. The CDR3 is made up of 16 amino acids. Germline loops: CDR1 LGHNA, CDR2 YSLEER. The V segment lost 8 bases and the J segment 5 bases; nucleotides outside the gene matches: 13. CDR3 region: CASVVGRTGKNEKLFF. CDR3 nucleotides: TGCGCCAGCGTCGTTGGAAGGACAGGGAAAAATGAAAAACTGTTTTTT.

V and J are TRBV19 and TRBJ2-5, with 7 bases lining up with TRBD2. Germline CDR1 reads LNHDA; CDR2 reads SQIVND (reference sequence). Unmatched junction bases numbered 7, after V lost 4 bases and J lost 2 bases. This CDR3 contains 15 residues. The CDR3, as DNA: TGTGCCAGTAGTAATCGCGGGGGTTTACAAGAGACCCAGTACTTC. This gives the protein CASSNRGGLQETQYF.